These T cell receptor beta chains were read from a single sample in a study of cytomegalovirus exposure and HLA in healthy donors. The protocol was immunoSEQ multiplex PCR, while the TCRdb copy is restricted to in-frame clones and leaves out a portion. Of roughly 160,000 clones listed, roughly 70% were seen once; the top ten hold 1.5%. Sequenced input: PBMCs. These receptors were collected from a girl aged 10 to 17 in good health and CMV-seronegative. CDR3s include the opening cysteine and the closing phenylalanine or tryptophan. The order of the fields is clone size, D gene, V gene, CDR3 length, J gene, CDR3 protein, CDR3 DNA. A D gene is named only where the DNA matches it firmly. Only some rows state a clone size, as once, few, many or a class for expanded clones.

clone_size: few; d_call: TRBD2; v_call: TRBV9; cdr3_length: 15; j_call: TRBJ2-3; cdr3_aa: CASSVDGGAGRTQYF; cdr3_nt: TGTGCCAGCAGCGTAGACGGGGGGGCAGGTCGTACGCAGTATTTT
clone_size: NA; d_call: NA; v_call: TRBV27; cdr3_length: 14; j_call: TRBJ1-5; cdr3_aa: CASSLGAENQPQHF; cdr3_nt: TGTGCCAGCAGCCTGGGGGCTGAGAATCAGCCCCAGCATTTT
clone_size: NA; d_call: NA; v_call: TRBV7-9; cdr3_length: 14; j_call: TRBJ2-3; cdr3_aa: CASSPPGSTDTQYF; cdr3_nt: TGTGCCAGCAGCCCGCCGGGAAGCACAGATACGCAGTATTTT
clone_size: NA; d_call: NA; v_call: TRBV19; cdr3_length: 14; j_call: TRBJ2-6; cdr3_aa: CASTLLSGANVLTF; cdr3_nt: TGTGCCAGTACCCTACTCTCTGGGGCCAACGTCCTGACTTTC
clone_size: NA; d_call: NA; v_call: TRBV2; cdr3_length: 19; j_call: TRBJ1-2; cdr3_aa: CASSEGGSGITGLYYGYTF; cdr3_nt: TGTGCCAGCAGTGAAGGGGGTTCGGGGATAACAGGGCTATACTATGGCTACACCTTC
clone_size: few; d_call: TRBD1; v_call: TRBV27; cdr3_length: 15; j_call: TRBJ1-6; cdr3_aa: CASSGQGPPNSPLHF; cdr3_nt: TGTGCCAGCAGTGGACAGGGCCCCCCAAATTCACCCCTCCACTTT
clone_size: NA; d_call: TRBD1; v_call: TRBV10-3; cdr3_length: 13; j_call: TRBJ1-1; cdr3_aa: CAINRQGTTEAFF; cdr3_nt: TGTGCCATCAACCGACAGGGGACCACTGAAGCTTTCTTT
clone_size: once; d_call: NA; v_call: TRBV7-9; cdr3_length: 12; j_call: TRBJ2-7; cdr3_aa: CASSPDTNEQYF; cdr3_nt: TGTGCCAGCAGCCCAGACACGAACGAGCAGTACTTC
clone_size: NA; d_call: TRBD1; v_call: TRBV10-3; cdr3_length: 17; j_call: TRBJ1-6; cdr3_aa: CAISPGTGLIGNSPLHF; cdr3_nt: TGTGCCATCAGCCCCGGGACAGGGTTGATAGGTAATTCACCCCTCCACTTT
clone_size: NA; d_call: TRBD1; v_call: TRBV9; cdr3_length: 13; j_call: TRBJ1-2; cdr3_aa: CASSVVSGGGYTF; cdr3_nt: TGTGCCAGCAGCGTAGTTTCAGGGGGCGGCTACACCTTC
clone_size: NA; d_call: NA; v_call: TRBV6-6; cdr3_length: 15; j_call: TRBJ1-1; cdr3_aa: CASRDDSAKNTEAFF; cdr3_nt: TGTGCCAGCAGGGATGACTCGGCGAAGAACACTGAAGCTTTCTTT
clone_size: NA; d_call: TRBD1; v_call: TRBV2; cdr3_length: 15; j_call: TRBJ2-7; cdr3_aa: CASSEDRGRPYEQYF; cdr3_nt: TGTGCCAGCAGTGAAGACAGGGGCAGACCCTACGAGCAGTACTTC
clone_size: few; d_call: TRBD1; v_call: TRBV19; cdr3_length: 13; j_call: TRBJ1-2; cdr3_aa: CATKAGGDYGYTF; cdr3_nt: TGTGCCACCAAGGCAGGGGGTGACTATGGCTACACCTTC
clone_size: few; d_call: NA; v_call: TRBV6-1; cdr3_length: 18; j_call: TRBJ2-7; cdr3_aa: CASSAGHPSLFGYDEQYF; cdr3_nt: TGTGCCAGCAGTGCAGGACACCCTTCCCTCTTCGGGTACGACGAGCAGTACTTC
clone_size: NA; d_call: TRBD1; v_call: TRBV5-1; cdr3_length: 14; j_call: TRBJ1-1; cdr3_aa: CASSLGQGASEAFF; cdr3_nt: TGCGCCAGCAGCTTGGGACAGGGGGCTAGCGAAGCTTTCTTT
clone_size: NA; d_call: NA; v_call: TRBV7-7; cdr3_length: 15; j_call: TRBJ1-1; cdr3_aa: CASRPIRLGGTEAFF; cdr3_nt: TGTGCCAGCAGGCCTATTAGGTTGGGGGGCACTGAAGCTTTCTTT
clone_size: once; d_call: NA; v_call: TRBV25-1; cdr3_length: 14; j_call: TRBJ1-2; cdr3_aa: CASSDISGNYGYTF; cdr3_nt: TGTGCCAGCAGTGACATATCCGGTAACTATGGCTACACCTTC
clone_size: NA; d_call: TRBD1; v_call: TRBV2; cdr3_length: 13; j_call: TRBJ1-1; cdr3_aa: CASSATGGDGAFF; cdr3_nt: TGTGCCAGCAGTGCAACAGGGGGGGATGGAGCTTTCTTT
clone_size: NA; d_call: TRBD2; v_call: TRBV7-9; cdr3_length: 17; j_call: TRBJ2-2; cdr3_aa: CASSPTSGGSNTGELFF; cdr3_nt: TGTGCCAGCAGCCCGACTAGCGGGGGGTCGAACACCGGGGAGCTGTTTTTT
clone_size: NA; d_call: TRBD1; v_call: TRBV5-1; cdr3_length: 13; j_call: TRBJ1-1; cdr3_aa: CASRGQGTTEAFF; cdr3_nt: TGCGCCAGCCGGGGACAGGGGACCACTGAAGCTTTCTTT
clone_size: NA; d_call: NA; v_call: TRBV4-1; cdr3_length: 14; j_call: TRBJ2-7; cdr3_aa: CASSQDPLIGEQYF; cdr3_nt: TGCGCCAGCAGCCAAGACCCCCTGATCGGGGAGCAGTACTTC
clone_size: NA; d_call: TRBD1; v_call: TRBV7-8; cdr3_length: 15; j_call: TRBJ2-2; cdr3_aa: CASSPRQGRSGELFF; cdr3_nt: TGTGCCAGCAGCCCCCGACAGGGGCGGAGCGGGGAGCTGTTTTTT
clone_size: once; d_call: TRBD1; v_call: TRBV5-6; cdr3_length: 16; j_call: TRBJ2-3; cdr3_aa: CASSLVDRDSTDTQYF; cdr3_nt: TGTGCCAGCAGCTTAGTCGACAGGGACAGCACAGATACGCAGTATTTT
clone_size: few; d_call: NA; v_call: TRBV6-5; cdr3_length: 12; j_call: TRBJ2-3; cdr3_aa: CASRNSADTQYF; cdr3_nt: TGTGCCAGCAGGAACTCGGCAGATACGCAGTATTTT
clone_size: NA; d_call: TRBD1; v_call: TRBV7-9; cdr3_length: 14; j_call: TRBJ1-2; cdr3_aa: CASSGWGQDNGYTF; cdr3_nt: TGTGCCAGCAGCGGGTGGGGACAGGACAATGGCTACACCTTC
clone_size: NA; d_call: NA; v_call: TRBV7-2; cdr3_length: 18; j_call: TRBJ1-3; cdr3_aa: CASSLASGPGSGGNTIYF; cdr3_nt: TGTGCCAGCAGCTTAGCATCCGGCCCGGGTTCGGGTGGAAACACCATATATTTT
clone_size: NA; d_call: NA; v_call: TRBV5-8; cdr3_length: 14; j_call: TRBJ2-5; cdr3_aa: CASSLYSSQETQYF; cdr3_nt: TGTGCCAGCAGCTTGTATTCCAGCCAAGAGACCCAGTACTTC
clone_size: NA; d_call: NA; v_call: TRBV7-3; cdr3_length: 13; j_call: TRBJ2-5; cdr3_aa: CASSPRPQETQYF; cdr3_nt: TGTGCCAGCAGCCCTAGACCCCAAGAGACCCAGTACTTC
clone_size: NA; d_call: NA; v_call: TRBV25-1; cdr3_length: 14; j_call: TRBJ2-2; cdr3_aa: CASSEKRATGELFF; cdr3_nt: TGTGCCAGCAGTGAAAAGAGGGCCACCGGGGAGCTGTTTTTT
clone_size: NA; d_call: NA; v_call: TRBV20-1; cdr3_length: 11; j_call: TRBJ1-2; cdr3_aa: CSVSQNYGYTF; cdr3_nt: TGCAGTGTCTCCCAGAACTATGGCTACACCTTC
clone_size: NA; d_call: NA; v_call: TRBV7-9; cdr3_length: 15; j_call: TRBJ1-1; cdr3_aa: CASSLSPTGNTEAFF; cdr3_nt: TGTGCCAGCAGCTTGAGCCCCACAGGGAATACTGAAGCTTTCTTT
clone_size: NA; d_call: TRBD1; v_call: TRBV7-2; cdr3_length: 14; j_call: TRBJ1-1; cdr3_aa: CASSLGGQGPEAFF; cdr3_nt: TGTGCCAGCAGCTTAGGGGGACAGGGCCCCGAAGCTTTCTTT
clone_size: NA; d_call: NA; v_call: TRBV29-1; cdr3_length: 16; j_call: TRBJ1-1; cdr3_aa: CSVEDGAASFTTEAFF; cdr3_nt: TGCAGCGTTGAAGATGGAGCAGCTAGTTTTACCACTGAAGCTTTCTTT
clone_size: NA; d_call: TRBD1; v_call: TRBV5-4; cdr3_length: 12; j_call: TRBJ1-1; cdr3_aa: CASSPAGGEAFF; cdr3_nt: TGTGCCAGCAGCCCCGCAGGGGGCGAAGCTTTCTTT
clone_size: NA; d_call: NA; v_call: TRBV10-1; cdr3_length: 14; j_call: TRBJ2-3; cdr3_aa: CASRGSGDTDTQYF; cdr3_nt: TGCGCCAGTCGTGGGTCGGGGGACACAGATACGCAGTATTTT
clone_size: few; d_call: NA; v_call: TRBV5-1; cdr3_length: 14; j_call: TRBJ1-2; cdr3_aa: CASTLRGGGDGYTF; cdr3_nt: TGCGCCAGCACCCTCCGGGGAGGGGGTGATGGCTACACCTTC
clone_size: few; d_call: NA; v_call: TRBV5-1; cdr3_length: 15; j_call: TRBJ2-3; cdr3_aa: CASSLGSLSTDTQYF; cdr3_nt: TGCGCCAGCAGCTTGGGTAGCCTTAGCACAGATACGCAGTATTTT
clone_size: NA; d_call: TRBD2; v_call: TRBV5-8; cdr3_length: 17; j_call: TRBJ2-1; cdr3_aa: CASSLVAGGISYNEQFF; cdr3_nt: TGTGCCAGCAGCTTGGTAGCGGGGGGGATCTCCTACAATGAGCAGTTCTTC
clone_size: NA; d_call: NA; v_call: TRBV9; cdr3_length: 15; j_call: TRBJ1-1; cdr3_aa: CASSAALDSWTEAFF; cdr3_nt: TGTGCCAGCAGCGCCGCCCTAGATTCGTGGACTGAAGCTTTCTTT
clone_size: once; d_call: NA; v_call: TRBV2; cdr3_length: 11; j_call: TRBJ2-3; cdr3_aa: CASTVADTQYF; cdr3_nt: TGTGCCAGCACGGTTGCAGATACGCAGTATTTT
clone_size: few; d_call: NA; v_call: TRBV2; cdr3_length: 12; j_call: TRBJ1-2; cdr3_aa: CASSEGAYGYTF; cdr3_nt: TGTGCCAGCAGTGAGGGGGCCTATGGCTACACCTTC
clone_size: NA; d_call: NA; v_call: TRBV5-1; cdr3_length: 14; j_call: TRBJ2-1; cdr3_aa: CASSLEAGINEQFF; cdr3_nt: TGCGCCAGCAGCTTGGAGGCAGGGATAAATGAGCAGTTCTTC